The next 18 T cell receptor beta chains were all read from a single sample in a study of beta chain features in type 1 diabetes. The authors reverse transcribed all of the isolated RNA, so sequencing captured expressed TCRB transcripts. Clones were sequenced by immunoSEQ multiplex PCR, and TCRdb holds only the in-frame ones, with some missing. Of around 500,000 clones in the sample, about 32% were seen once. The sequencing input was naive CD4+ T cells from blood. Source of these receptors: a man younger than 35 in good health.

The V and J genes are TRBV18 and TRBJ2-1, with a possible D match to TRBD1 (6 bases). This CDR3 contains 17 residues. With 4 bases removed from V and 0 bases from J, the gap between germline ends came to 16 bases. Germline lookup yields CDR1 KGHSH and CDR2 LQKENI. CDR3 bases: TGTGCCAGCTCACGAACAGGGCTGACGAGCTCCTACAATGAGCAGTTCTTC. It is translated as CASSRTGLTSSYNEQFF.

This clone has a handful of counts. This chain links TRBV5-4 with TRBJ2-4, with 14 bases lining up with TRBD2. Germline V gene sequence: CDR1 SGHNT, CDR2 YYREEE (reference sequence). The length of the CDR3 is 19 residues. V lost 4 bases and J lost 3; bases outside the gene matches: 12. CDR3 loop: CASSIGLAGGPMGKNIQYF. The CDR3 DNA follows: TGTGCCAGCAGCATTGGACTAGCGGGAGGCCCCATGGGCAAAAACATTCAGTACTTC. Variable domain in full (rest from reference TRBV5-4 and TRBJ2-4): ETGVTQSPTHLIKTRGQQVTLRCSSQSGHNTVSWYQQALGQGPQFIFQYYREEENGRGNFPPRFSGLQFPNYSSELNVNALELDDSALYLCASSIGLAGGPMGKNIQYFGAGTRLSVL.

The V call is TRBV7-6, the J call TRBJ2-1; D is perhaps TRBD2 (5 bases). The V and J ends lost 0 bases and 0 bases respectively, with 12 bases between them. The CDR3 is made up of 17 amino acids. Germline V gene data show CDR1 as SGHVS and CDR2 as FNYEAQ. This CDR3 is CASSLARGFGSYNEQFF. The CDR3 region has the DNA TGTGCCAGCAGCTTAGCGCGAGGGTTCGGCTCCTACAATGAGCAGTTCTTC. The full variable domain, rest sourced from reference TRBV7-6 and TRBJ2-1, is GAGVSQSPRYKVTKRGQDVALRCDPISGHVSLYWYRQALGQGPEFLTYFNYEAQQDKSGLPNDRFSAERPEGSISTLTIQRTEQRDSAMYRCASSLARGFGSYNEQFFGPGTRLTVL.

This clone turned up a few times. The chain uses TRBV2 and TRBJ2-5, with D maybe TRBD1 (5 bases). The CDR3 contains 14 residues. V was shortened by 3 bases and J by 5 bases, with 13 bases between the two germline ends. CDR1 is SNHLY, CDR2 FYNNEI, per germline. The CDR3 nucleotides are TGTGCCAGCAGTGAGGAGTTAAGACAGGAGACCCAGTACTTC. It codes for CASSEELRQETQYF.

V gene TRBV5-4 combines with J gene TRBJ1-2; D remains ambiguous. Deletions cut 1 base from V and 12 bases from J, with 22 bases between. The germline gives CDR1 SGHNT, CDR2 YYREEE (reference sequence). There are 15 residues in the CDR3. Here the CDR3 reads CASSLLWAQTNTNTF. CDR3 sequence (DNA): TGTGCCAGCAGCTTGTTGTGGGCACAGACTAACACCAACACCTTC.

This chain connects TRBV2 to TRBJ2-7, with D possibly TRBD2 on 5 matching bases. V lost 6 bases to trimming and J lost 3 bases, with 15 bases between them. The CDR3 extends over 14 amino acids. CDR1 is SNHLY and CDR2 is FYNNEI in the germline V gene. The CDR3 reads CASRLLAGVYEQYF. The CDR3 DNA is TGTGCCAGCAGACTGCTAGCAGGAGTCTACGAGCAGTACTTC.

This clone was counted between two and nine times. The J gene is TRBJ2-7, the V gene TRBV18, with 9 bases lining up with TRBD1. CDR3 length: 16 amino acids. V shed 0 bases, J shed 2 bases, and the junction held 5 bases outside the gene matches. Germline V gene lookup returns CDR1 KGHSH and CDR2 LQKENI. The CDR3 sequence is CASSPPGGQGTYEQYF. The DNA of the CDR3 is TGTGCCAGCTCACCACCGGGTGGACAGGGGACCTACGAGCAGTACTTC.

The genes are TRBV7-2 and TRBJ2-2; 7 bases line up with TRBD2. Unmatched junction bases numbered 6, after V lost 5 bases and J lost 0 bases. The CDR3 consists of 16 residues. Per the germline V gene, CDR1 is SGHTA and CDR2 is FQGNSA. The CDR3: CASSGTSVPNTGELFF. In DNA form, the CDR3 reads TGTGCCAGCAGCGGCACTAGCGTACCGAACACCGGGGAGCTGTTTTTT.

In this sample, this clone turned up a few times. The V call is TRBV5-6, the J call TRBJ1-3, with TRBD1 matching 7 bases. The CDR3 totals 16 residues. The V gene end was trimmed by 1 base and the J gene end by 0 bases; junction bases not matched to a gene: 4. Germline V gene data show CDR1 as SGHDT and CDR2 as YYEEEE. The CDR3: CASSLRGPASGNTIYF. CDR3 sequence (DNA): TGTGCCAGCAGCTTGAGGGGGCCGGCCTCTGGAAACACCATATATTTT.

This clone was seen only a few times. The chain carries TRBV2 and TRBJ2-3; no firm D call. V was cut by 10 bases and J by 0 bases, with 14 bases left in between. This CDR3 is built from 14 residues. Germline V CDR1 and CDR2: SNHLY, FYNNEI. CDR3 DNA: TGTGCCACCATCCCGCGGCCTAGCACAGATACGCAGTATTTT. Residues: CATIPRPSTDTQYF.

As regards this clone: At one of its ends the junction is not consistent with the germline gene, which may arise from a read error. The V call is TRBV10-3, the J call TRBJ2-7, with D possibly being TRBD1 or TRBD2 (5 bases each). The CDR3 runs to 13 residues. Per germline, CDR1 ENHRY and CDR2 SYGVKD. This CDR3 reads CAISPGPSFEQYF. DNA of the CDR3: TGTGCCATCAGCCCGGGACCATCCTTCGAGCAGTACTTC.

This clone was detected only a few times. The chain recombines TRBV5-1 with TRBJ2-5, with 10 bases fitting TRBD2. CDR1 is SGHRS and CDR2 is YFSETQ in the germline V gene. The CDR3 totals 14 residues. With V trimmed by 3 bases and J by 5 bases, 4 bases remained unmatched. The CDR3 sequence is CASSSPSGGETQYF. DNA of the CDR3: TGCGCCAGCAGCTCCCCTAGCGGGGGTGAGACCCAGTACTTC.

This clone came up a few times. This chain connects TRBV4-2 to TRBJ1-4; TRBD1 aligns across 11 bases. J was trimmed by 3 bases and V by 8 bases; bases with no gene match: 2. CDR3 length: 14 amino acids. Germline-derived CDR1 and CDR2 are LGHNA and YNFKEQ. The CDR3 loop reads CASGQGAANEKLFF. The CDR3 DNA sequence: TGTGCCAGCGGACAGGGGGCTGCTAATGAAAAACTGTTTTTT.

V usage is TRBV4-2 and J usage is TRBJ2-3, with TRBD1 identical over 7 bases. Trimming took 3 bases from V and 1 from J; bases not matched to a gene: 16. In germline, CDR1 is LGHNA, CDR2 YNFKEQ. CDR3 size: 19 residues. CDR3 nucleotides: TGTGCCAGCAGCCACGATCAAAGGGGGCCAAGTTCCCGCACAGATACGCAGTATTTT. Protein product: CASSHDQRGPSSRTDTQYF.

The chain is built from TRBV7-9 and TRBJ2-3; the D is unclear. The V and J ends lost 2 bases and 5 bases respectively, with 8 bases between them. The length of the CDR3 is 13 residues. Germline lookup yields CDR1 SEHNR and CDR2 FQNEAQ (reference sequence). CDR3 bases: TGTGCCAGCAGCTTATCGAGGTTAGATACGCAGTATTTT. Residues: CASSLSRLDTQYF.

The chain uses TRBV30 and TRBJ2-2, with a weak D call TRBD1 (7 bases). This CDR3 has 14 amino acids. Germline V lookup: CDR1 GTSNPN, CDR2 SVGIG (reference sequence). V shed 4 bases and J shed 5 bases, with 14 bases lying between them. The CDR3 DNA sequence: TGTGCCTGGAAGCGACAGGGAGGAACCGGGGAGCTGTTTTTT. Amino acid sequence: CAWKRQGGTGELFF.

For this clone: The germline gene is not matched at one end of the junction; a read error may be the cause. In nucleotides, the CDR3 is TGTGCCACTACCGGTGGTGGGGTCAATTTT. Translated, it gives CATTGGGVNF. This sequence joins TRBV28 and TRBJ2-3, with D unresolved. The CDR3 is made up of 10 amino acids. From germline, CDR1 is MDHEN and CDR2 SYDVKM.

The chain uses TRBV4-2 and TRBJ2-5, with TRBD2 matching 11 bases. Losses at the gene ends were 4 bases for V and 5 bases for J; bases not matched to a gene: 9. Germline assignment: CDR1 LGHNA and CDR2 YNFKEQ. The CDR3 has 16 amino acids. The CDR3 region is CASSRTIAGGRETQYF. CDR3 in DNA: TGTGCCAGCAGCCGAACCATAGCGGGAGGGAGGGAGACCCAGTACTTC.